This TCR beta chain was identified during a study of PD-L1 blockade in urothelial cancer. Study background: The researchers analyzed blood 3 weeks (second dose) and 6 weeks after treatment start. A median of about 140,000 T cells was found in the blood samples.

TCRdb keeps only in-frame clones here, not all; method: immunoSEQ multiplex PCR. The table has around 62,000 clones, approximately 91% seen once. CDR3 size: 14 residues. Germline trimming cut 5 bases from V and 9 bases from J; bases unmatched to any gene: 10. Germline V gene data show CDR1 as SGHAT and CDR2 as FQNNGV. Time point meaning: peripheral blood 6 weeks after treatment start. Specimen: PBMCs, collected around atezolizumab (anti-PD-L1) treatment. This receptor was identified in a man in his fifties or sixties with urothelial cancer. This chain connects TRBV11-2 to TRBJ2-3; 8 nucleotides agree with TRBD1. CDR3: CASSPGQGPETQYF. The CDR3 nucleotides are TGTGCCAGCAGCCCCGGACAGGGCCCGGAGACGCAGTATTTT.